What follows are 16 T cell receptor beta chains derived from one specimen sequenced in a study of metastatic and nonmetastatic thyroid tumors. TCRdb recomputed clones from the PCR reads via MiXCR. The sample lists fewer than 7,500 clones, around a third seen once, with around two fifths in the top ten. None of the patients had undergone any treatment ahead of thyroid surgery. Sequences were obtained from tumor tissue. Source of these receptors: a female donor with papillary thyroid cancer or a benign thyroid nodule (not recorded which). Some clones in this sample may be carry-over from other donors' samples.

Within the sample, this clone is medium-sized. The CDR3: CASSEQKGGEQYF. CDR3 nucleotide sequence: TGTGCCAGCAGTGAGCAAAAGGGCGGCGAGCAGTACTTC. The chain joins TRBV2 to TRBJ2-7; D gene ambiguous. Trimming stripped 3 bases from V and 6 bases from J, with 12 bases between. Germline V gene data show CDR1 as SNHLY and CDR2 as FYNNEI. This CDR3 has 13 residues.

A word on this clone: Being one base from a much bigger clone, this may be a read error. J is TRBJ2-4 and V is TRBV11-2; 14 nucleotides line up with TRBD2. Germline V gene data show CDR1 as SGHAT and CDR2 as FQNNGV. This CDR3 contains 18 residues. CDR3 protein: CAISSGTSGGLAKNIQYF. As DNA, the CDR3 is TGTGCCATCAGCTCCGGGACTAGCGGGGGCTTAGCCAAAAACATTCAGTACTTC.

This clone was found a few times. The CDR3 spells CASSQEGADSSYEQYF. CDR3 in DNA: TGCGCCAGCAGCCAAGAGGGAGCGGATAGCTCCTACGAGCAGTACTTC. The V gene is TRBV4-3, the J gene TRBJ2-7; D possibly corresponds to TRBD2 (5 bases). With 0 bases removed from V and 0 bases from J, the gap between germline ends came to 12 bases. This CDR3 region has 16 residues. Germline V CDR1 and CDR2: LGHNA, YSLEER.

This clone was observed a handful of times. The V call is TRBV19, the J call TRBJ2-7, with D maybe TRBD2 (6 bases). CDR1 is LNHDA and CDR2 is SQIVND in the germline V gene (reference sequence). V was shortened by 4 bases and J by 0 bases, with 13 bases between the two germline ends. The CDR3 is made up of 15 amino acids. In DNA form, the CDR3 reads TGTGCCAGTAGTAATGGGGACTCGAGCTCCTACGAGCAGTACTTC. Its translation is CASSNGDSSSYEQYF.

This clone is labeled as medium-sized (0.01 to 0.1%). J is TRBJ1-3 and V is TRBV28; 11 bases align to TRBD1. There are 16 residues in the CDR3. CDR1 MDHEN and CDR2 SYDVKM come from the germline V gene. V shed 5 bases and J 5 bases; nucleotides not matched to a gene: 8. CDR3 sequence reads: CASSRFGTGGRNTIYF. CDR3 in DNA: TGTGCCAGCAGTCGATTTGGGACAGGGGGTAGAAACACCATATATTTT.

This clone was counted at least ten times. The CDR3 DNA is TGTGCCAGCAGCTCGCTCCCGGGGATGAACAATGAGCAGTTCTTC. Protein sequence: CASSSLPGMNNEQFF. The V call is TRBV5-5, the J call TRBJ2-1; tentatively, D is TRBD2 (5 bases). Germline V gives CDR1 SGHKS, CDR2 YYEKEE (reference sequence). Trimming removed 3 bases from V and 5 bases from J, with 15 bases in between. The CDR3 length is 15 residues.

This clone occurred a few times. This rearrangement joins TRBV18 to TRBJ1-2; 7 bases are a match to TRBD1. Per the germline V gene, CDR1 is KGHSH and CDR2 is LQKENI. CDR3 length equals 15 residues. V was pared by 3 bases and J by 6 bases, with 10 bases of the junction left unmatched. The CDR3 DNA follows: TGTGCCAGCTCACCCACTCTACAGGGGAACGATGGCTACACCTTC. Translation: CASSPTLQGNDGYTF.

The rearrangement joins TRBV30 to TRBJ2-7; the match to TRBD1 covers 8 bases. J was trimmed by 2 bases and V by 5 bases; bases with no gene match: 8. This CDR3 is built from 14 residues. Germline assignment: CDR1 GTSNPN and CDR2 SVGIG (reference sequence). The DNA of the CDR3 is TGTGCCTGGGCGCAGGGGGCGATCGCCTACGAGCAGTACTTC. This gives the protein CAWAQGAIAYEQYF. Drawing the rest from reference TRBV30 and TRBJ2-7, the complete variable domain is SQTIHQWPATLVQPVGSPLSLECTVEGTSNPNLYWYRQAAGRGLQLLFYSVGIGQISSEVPQNLSASRPQDRQFILSSKKLLLSDSGFYLCAWAQGAIAYEQYFGPGTRLTVT.

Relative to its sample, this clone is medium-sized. CDR3 protein: CASSNPMGGRYNEQFF. For the CDR3, the DNA is TGTGCCAGCAGTAATCCCATGGGGGGACGCTACAATGAGCAGTTCTTC. The chain is built from TRBV6-2 or TRBV6-3 and TRBJ2-1, with D tentatively TRBD2 (6 bases). V dropped 5 bases and J dropped 3 bases, with 17 bases sitting between them. Germline lookup yields CDR1 MNHEY and CDR2 SVGEGT. The CDR3 sequence is 16 residues long.

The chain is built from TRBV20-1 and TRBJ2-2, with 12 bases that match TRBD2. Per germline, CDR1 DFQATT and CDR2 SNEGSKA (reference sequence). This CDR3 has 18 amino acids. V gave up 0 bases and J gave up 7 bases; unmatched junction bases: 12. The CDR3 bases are TGCAGTGCTAGAGATCCCCAGGGGGCTAGCGGGAGGGTCGGGGAGCTGTTTTTT. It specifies CSARDPQGASGRVGELFF.

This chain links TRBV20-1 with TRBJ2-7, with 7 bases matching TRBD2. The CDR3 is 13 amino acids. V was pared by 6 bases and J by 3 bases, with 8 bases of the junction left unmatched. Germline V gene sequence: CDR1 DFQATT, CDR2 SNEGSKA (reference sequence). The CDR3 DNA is TGCAGTGCACAGAAGGCTAGCGGCTACGAGCAGTACTTC. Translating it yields CSAQKASGYEQYF.

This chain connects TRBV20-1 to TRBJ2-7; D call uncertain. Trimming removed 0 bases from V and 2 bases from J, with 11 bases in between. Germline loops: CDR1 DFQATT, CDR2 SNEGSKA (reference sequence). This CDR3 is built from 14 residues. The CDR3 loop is CSARENGGTYEQYF. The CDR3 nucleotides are TGCAGTGCTAGAGAGAACGGTGGGACCTACGAGCAGTACTTC.

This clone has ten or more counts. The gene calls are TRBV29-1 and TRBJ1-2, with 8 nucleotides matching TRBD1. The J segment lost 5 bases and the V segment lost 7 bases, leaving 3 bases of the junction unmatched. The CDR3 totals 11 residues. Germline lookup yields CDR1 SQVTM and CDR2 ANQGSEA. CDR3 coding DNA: TGCAGCGGGGGACAGGAATATGGCTACACCTTC. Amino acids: CSGGQEYGYTF.

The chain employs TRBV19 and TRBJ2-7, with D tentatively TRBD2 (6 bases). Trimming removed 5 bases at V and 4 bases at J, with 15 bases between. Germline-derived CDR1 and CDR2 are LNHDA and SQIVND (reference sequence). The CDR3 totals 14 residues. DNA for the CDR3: TGTGCCAGTAGTCCGCGGGGCACCGGATACGAGCAGTACTTC. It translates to CASSPRGTGYEQYF.

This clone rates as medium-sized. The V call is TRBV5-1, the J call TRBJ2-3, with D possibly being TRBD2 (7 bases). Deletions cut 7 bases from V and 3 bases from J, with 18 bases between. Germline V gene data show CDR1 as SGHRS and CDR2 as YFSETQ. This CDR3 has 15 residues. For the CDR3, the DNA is TGCGCCAGCTCTGTGGGGGGGGCGCAAACAGATACGCAGTATTTT. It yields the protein CASSVGGAQTDTQYF.

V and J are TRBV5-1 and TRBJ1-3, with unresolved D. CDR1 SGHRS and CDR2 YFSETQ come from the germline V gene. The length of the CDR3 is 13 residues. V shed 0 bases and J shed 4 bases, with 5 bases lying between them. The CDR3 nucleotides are TGCGCCAGCAGCTTGGAATTGGGAAACACCATATATTTT. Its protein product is CASSLELGNTIYF.